One and the same sample provided the 29 T cell receptor beta chains below, sequenced in a study of cytomegalovirus exposure and HLA in healthy donors. The PCR ran on 60 Vbeta and 13 Jbeta primers. Profiled with immunoSEQ multiplex PCR; TCRdb holds only in-frame clones, not every one. Of more than 140,000 clones listed, around 79% are singletons. Sequencing was carried out using PBMCs. The receptors derive from a male donor in good health and CMV-seronegative.

V gene TRBV5-1 combines with J gene TRBJ1-3; the D is unclear. The germline V gene has CDR1 SGHRS and CDR2 YFSETQ. The length of the CDR3 is 15 residues. Trimming stripped 0 bases from V and 0 bases from J, with 7 bases between. As DNA, the CDR3 is TGCGCCAGCAGCTTGGGAGTGAGCTCTGGAAACACCATATATTTT. It specifies CASSLGVSSGNTIYF.

The J gene is TRBJ1-3, the V gene TRBV30; a weak D match, TRBD1 (5 bases). Germline loops: CDR1 GTSNPN, CDR2 SVGIG (reference sequence). V was shortened by 1 base and J by 2 bases, with 12 bases between the two germline ends. The CDR3 has 15 amino acids. In DNA, the CDR3 is TGTGCCTGGAGTGCTGCAGGGAGGGCTGGAAACACCATATATTTT. This codes for CAWSAAGRAGNTIYF.

The chain recombines TRBV18 with TRBJ1-5; D gene unclear. The CDR3 contains 14 residues. V lost 1 base, J lost 2 bases, and 6 bases lay in between. Germline lookup yields CDR1 KGHSH and CDR2 LQKENI. DNA for the CDR3: TGTGCCAGCTCACCACTAGATGGCAATCAGCCCCAGCATTTT. It translates to CASSPLDGNQPQHF.

The chain recombines TRBV5-1 with TRBJ2-1, with 10 bases lining up with TRBD1. The CDR3 has 15 amino acids. V was pared by 4 bases and J by 8 bases, with 9 bases of the junction left unmatched. The germline V gene encodes CDR1 SGHRS and CDR2 YFSETQ. DNA for the CDR3: TGCGCCAGCAGCACGTGGACAGGGGGGTTCGATGAGCAGTTCTTC. It specifies CASSTWTGGFDEQFF.

Points on this clone: At one end the junction does not follow the germline gene, possibly because of a read error. The J gene is TRBJ2-7, the V gene TRBV7-9, with 9 positions matching TRBD1. CDR3 length equals 16 residues. Germline V gene sequence: CDR1 SEHNR, CDR2 FQNEAQ (reference sequence). DNA of the CDR3: TGTTCCAGCAGCTCACTTCCGGGACAGGGATTCTACGAGCAGTACTTC. This codes for CSSSSLPGQGFYEQYF.

This chain connects TRBV29-1 to TRBJ1-1, with D perhaps matching TRBD1 (6 bases). The CDR3 has 14 residues. CDR1 is SQVTM and CDR2 is ANQGSEA in the germline V gene. Trimming stripped 8 bases from V and 1 base from J, with 17 bases between. DNA of the CDR3: TGCAGCACGCAAGGGGGTGGTAGGAACACTGAAGCTTTCTTT. Amino acid sequence: CSTQGGGRNTEAFF.

The chain is built from TRBV7-9 and TRBJ2-1; 12 bases fit TRBD2. This CDR3 spans 15 amino acids. Trimming cost V 5 bases and J 7 bases; bases outside gene matches: 6. From germline, CDR1 is SEHNR and CDR2 FQNEAQ (reference sequence). The CDR3 is CASSQLAGGWNEQFF. CDR3 sequence (DNA): TGTGCCAGCAGCCAACTAGCGGGAGGTTGGAATGAGCAGTTCTTC.

The chain employs TRBV30 and TRBJ2-7; 10 bases are a match to TRBD2. V gave up 2 bases and J gave up 1 base; unmatched junction bases: 2. The CDR3 contains 14 residues. Germline-derived CDR1 and CDR2 are GTSNPN and SVGIG (reference sequence). CDR3 residues: CAWSSGLASYEQYF. The CDR3, as DNA: TGTGCCTGGAGTTCGGGACTAGCGTCCTACGAGCAGTACTTC.

V is TRBV7-2 and J is TRBJ2-7; 9 bases fit TRBD1. V shed 4 bases, J shed 5 bases, and the junction held 9 bases outside the gene matches. Germline CDR1 reads SGHTA; CDR2 reads FQGNSA. This CDR3 spans 15 amino acids. CDR3 region: CASSSAGTGHHEQYF. DNA for the CDR3: TGTGCCAGCAGCTCAGCCGGGACAGGGCACCACGAGCAGTACTTC.

With respect to this clone: An end of the junction differs from the germline gene, which may be a read error. The rearrangement uses TRBV7-9 and TRBJ2-2; the match to TRBD2 covers 9 bases. The CDR3 runs 15 residues. Looked up from germline, CDR1 is SEHNR and CDR2 is FQNEAQ (reference sequence). The CDR3 loop is CSSSPRGRGSGELFF. As DNA, the CDR3 is TGTTCCAGCAGCCCTCGCGGGAGGGGGAGCGGGGAGCTGTTTTTT.

CDR3 nucleotides: TGTGCCTGGAGGGCTGGACAGGGGGATTACTATGGCTACACCTTC. It translates to CAWRAGQGDYYGYTF. V and J are TRBV30 and TRBJ1-2; 10 nucleotides line up with TRBD1. CDR3 length: 15 residues. V was pared by 3 bases and J by 3 bases, with 7 bases of the junction left unmatched. Germline CDR1 reads GTSNPN; CDR2 reads SVGIG (reference sequence).

The V call is TRBV5-1, the J call TRBJ2-3, with D tentatively TRBD2 (6 bases). The V end lost 4 bases, the J end lost 4 bases, and 13 bases lay between the germline ends. The CDR3 loop spans 14 amino acids. CDR1 is SGHRS, CDR2 YFSETQ, per germline. The CDR3 spells CASSPGTDSDTQYF. The CDR3 DNA follows: TGCGCCAGCAGCCCCGGGACTGATTCAGATACGCAGTATTTT.

The chain couples TRBV30 to TRBJ1-2, with TRBD1 identical over 10 bases. This CDR3 spans 15 amino acids. V was clipped by 1 base and J by 4 bases; unmatched bases: 6. Per the germline V gene, CDR1 is GTSNPN and CDR2 is SVGIG (reference sequence). CDR3 sequence reads: CAWSAPGQGFYGYTF. The CDR3 coding sequence is TGTGCCTGGAGTGCCCCGGGACAGGGGTTCTATGGCTACACCTTC.

This clone turned up a few times. The rearrangement uses TRBV29-1 and TRBJ1-2, with 8 positions matching TRBD1. The germline V gene encodes CDR1 SQVTM and CDR2 ANQGSEA. V shed 5 bases, J shed 3 bases, and the junction held 8 bases outside the gene matches. The CDR3 length is 14 residues. CDR3 sequence: CSVWTGQRYYGYTF. As DNA, the CDR3 is TGCAGCGTTTGGACAGGGCAAAGGTACTATGGCTACACCTTC.

This clone came up a few times. The V and J genes are TRBV7-9 and TRBJ2-7; D is possibly TRBD2 (5 bases). V dropped 3 bases and J dropped 6 bases, with 12 bases sitting between them. The CDR3 runs 13 residues. CDR1 and CDR2 (germline): SEHNR, FQNEAQ (reference sequence). CDR3 protein: CASSLEAFSEQYF. CDR3 DNA sequence: TGTGCCAGCAGCTTGGAGGCCTTCAGCGAGCAGTACTTC. The complete variable domain, with remaining parts taken from reference TRBV7-9 and TRBJ2-7, reads DTGVSQNPRHKITKRGQNVTFRCDPISEHNRLYWYRQTLGQGPEFLTYFQNEAQLEKSRLLSDRFSAERPKGSFSTLEIQRTEQGDSAMYLCASSLEAFSEQYFGPGTRLTVT.

This clone occurred once. The sample has other DNA sequences that encode this CDR3 too. The rearrangement uses TRBV30 and TRBJ2-7; TRBD1 matches 8 bases. The CDR3 length is 14 residues. CDR1 and CDR2 from the germline V gene are GTSNPN and SVGIG (reference sequence). With V trimmed by 0 bases and J by 0 bases, 1 base remained unmatched. As DNA, the CDR3 is TGTGCCTGGAGTGTGGGGACAGGCTCCTACGAGCAGTACTTC. This encodes CAWSVGTGSYEQYF.

This clone was counted a single time. The rearrangement uses TRBV19 and TRBJ1-2, with D hard to call. The CDR3 is made up of 13 amino acids. Germline loops: CDR1 LNHDA, CDR2 SQIVND (reference sequence). With 3 bases removed from V and 2 bases from J, the gap between germline ends came to 7 bases. CDR3: CASSISGNYGYTF. CDR3 nucleotides: TGTGCCAGTAGTATCTCAGGCAACTATGGCTACACCTTC.

The V call is TRBV7-9, the J call TRBJ2-2; D ambiguous. Germline CDR1 is SEHNR and CDR2 is FQNEAQ (reference sequence). This CDR3 contains 13 residues. V lost 5 bases to trimming and J lost 4 bases, with 8 bases between them. The CDR3 DNA follows: TGTGCCAGCAGCCCAATCAGCACCGGGGAGCTGTTTTTT. Protein sequence: CASSPISTGELFF.

The J gene is TRBJ2-7, the V gene TRBV2; 9 bases are shared with TRBD2. The length of the CDR3 is 13 residues. The J segment lost 3 bases and the V segment lost 5 bases, leaving 2 bases of the junction unmatched. Germline CDR1 SNHLY, CDR2 FYNNEI. CDR3 sequence reads: CASSPSGIYEQYF. As DNA, the CDR3 is TGTGCCAGCAGTCCTAGCGGGATCTACGAGCAGTACTTC.

A few counts support this clone. The V gene is TRBV7-6, the J gene TRBJ2-3; 7 positions agree with TRBD2. This CDR3 region has 16 residues. The V segment lost 0 bases and the J segment 6 bases; nucleotides outside the gene matches: 9. Germline CDR1 is SGHVS and CDR2 is FNYEAQ. The CDR3 spells CASSLAVLAARDTQYF. The DNA for the CDR3 is TGTGCCAGCAGCTTAGCAGTGCTAGCGGCTCGGGATACGCAGTATTTT.

This chain links TRBV7-6 with TRBJ2-2, with no clear D. CDR3 size: 17 residues. CDR1 and CDR2 from the germline V gene are SGHVS and FNYEAQ. The germline V and J ends were trimmed by 0 bases and 1 base, with 12 bases remaining between them. In DNA, the CDR3 is TGTGCCAGCAGCTTAGCGCGGCAACACCTGAACACCGGGGAGCTGTTTTTT. Translating gives CASSLARQHLNTGELFF.

The chain joins TRBV5-1 to TRBJ2-7; D call uncertain. The germline V and J ends were trimmed by 1 base and 4 bases, with 18 bases remaining between them. CDR1 SGHRS and CDR2 YFSETQ come from the germline V gene. The CDR3 totals 16 residues. Written as DNA, the CDR3 is TGCGCCAGCAGCTTGCTGGTCCTGGGCTTGAAATACGAGCAGTACTTC. This gives the protein CASSLLVLGLKYEQYF.

The chain joins TRBV5-6 to TRBJ1-2; 8 bases map to TRBD1. CDR1 and CDR2 (germline): SGHDT, YYEEEE. The CDR3 runs to 15 residues. The trim removed 2 bases at V and 0 bases at J, leaving 3 bases unmatched. Written as DNA, the CDR3 is TGTGCCAGCAGCTTCCGACAGGGGACTAACTATGGCTACACCTTC. Its protein product is CASSFRQGTNYGYTF.

DNA for the CDR3: TGTGCCAGCAGAGCGACAGGGTTGGCGTACACTGAAGCTTTCTTT. Residues: CASRATGLAYTEAFF. The rearrangement links TRBV25-1 to TRBJ1-1, with 7 bases lining up with TRBD1. The CDR3 runs 15 residues. Germline values: CDR1 MGHDK, CDR2 SYGVNS. The V segment lost 6 bases and the J segment 3 bases; nucleotides outside the gene matches: 10.

The rearrangement links TRBV4-2 to TRBJ2-3; 10 nucleotides agree with TRBD2. This CDR3 is 16 amino acids long. After removal of 4 bases from V and 3 bases from J, the junction contained 7 bases not matched to a gene. Germline V CDR1 and CDR2: LGHNA, YNFKEQ. The CDR3 here is CASSRGTSVQTDTQYF. CDR3 nucleotides: TGTGCCAGCAGCCGCGGGACTAGCGTGCAGACAGATACGCAGTATTTT.

In this sample, this clone turned up a few times. The chain couples TRBV30 to TRBJ1-5, with no clear D. V was trimmed by 8 bases and J by 3 bases, leaving 14 bases between them. Germline V gene lookup returns CDR1 GTSNPN and CDR2 SVGIG (reference sequence). The CDR3 consists of 13 residues. The CDR3 is CALLSGFNQPQHF. The CDR3 nucleotides are TGTGCCCTCCTCTCCGGGTTCAATCAGCCCCAGCATTTT.

The V gene is TRBV2, the J gene TRBJ2-5; 7 nucleotides align to TRBD2. V lost 3 bases, J lost 4 bases, and 5 bases stayed unmatched. The CDR3 totals 14 residues. Germline lookup yields CDR1 SNHLY and CDR2 FYNNEI. CDR3 coding DNA: TGTGCCAGCAGTGATACCACTAGCGTAGAGACCCAGTACTTC. It yields the protein CASSDTTSVETQYF.

The gene calls are TRBV5-1 and TRBJ2-7; D is possibly TRBD2 (6 bases). Germline lookup yields CDR1 SGHRS and CDR2 YFSETQ. Trimming pared 4 bases from V and 4 bases from J, leaving 15 bases between. The CDR3 runs 14 residues. The CDR3 sequence: CASSRGGSEYEQYF. The CDR3 DNA sequence: TGCGCCAGCAGCCGTGGGGGGAGTGAGTACGAGCAGTACTTC.

There are a few counts of this clone. Other DNA sequences from this sample encode an identical CDR3 as well. The J gene is TRBJ2-5, the V gene TRBV14, with D perhaps TRBD1 (5 bases). Trimming cost V 4 bases and J 3 bases, with 12 bases left between them. Germline-derived CDR1 and CDR2 are SGHDN and FVKESK. The CDR3 is 14 amino acids. DNA for the CDR3: TGTGCCAGCAGCCCATTGGACAAGGAAGAGACCCAGTACTTC. Translating it yields CASSPLDKEETQYF.